These T cell receptor beta chains were read from a single sample in a study of identical twins. TCRdb reprocessed the 5' RACE reads with MiXCR, giving one entry per CDR3 protein. Of about 1.7 million distinct CDR3 sequences in the sample, more than 30% were seen once. The sample was cord blood. Source of these receptors: a newborn girl in good health. Both conserved end residues are part of each CDR3. Fields, in order: J gene, D gene, V gene, clone size, CDR3 protein, CDR3 DNA. A D gene is named only where the DNA matches it firmly. The size entry is marked missing in some rows and otherwise reads once, few, many or a size class.

>TRBJ2-7|NA|TRBV25-1|NA
CASSELGAGKDEQYF
TGTGCCAGCAGTGAATTAGGGGCAGGAAAGGACGAGCAGTACTTC
>TRBJ2-2|NA|TRBV15|NA
CATSRGQYTGELFF
TGTGCCACCAGCAGAGGCCAGTACACCGGGGAGCTGTTTTTT
>TRBJ2-3|TRBD2|TRBV20-1|NA
CSARAGGQDTQYF
TGCAGTGCTAGAGCGGGGGGGCAAGATACGCAGTATTTT
>TRBJ1-4|NA|TRBV20-1|NA
CSARDVETTNEKLFF
TGCAGTGCTAGAGATGTGGAAACAACTAATGAAAAACTGTTTTTT
>TRBJ2-3|NA|TRBV20-1|NA
CSVLDFGGSTDTQYF
TGCAGTGTTCTCGATTTCGGCGGTAGCACAGATACGCAGTATTTT
>TRBJ2-3|NA|TRBV5-1|few
CASSPRTDSPDTQYF
TGCGCCAGCAGCCCAAGGACGGACAGCCCAGATACGCAGTATTTT
>TRBJ1-1|TRBD1|TRBV20-1|NA
CSAHQGVWNTEAFF
TGCAGTGCTCATCAGGGGGTTTGGAACACTGAAGCTTTCTTT
>TRBJ1-4|NA|TRBV5-1|NA
CASSFVRSSNEKLFF
TGCGCCAGCAGCTTCGTCAGGAGCTCTAATGAAAAACTGTTTTTT
>TRBJ2-5|NA|TRBV5-1|NA
CASATGGPYNEQYF
TGCGCCAGCGCAACGGGGGGCCCCTACAATGAGCAGTACTTC
>TRBJ1-4|TRBD1|TRBV6-2/TRBV6-3|NA
CASSSGQDPEKLFF
TGTGCCAGCAGCTCGGGACAGGACCCAGAAAAACTGTTTTTT
>TRBJ1-5|NA|TRBV12-3/TRBV12-4|few
CASSFGQRNQPQHF
TGTGCCAGCAGTTTTGGGCAGCGCAATCAGCCCCAGCATTTT
>TRBJ2-1|NA|TRBV3-1|few
CASSQARLVGVGNEQFF
TGTGCCAGCAGCCAAGCTCGACTAGTGGGAGTTGGTAATGAGCAGTTCTTC
>TRBJ2-5|NA|TRBV9|few
CASSVRKTQYF
TGTGCCAGCAGCGTTCGAAAGACCCAGTACTTC
>TRBJ2-1|NA|TRBV5-1|many
CASMAGGYNEQFF
TGCGCCAGCATGGCGGGCGGATACAATGAGCAGTTCTTC
>TRBJ2-4|NA|TRBV29-1|many
CSVARPRDLAKNIQYF
TGCAGCGTAGCCCGCCCAAGAGACCTAGCCAAAAACATTCAGTACTTC
>TRBJ1-4|NA|TRBV18|NA
CASSPLMGEKLFF
TGTGCCAGCTCACCACTCATGGGTGAAAAACTGTTTTTT